These T cell receptor beta chains were read from a single sample in a study of T cells in localized non-small cell lung cancer. Clones were read by immunoSEQ multiplex PCR, and TCRdb kept only the in-frame ones, dropping some. The repertoire holds around 2,000 clones, with 21% as singletons. Material: normal lung tissue next to the tumor, obtained before any cancer treatment. These receptors were collected from a woman aged 40-69 years with stage I lung adenocarcinoma. Each CDR3 is given with its conserved first and last residue. Fields, in order: V gene, J gene, CDR3 protein.

TRBV11-3	TRBJ2-1	CASSFKRGASNEQFF
TRBV11-3	TRBJ1-4	CASSSPGPGEKLFF
TRBV19	TRBJ2-4	CASSSPGDKNIQYF
TRBV5-1	TRBJ1-4	CASSLSGDNEKLFF
TRBV19	TRBJ2-6	CASRNQQSSGANVLTF
TRBV6-8	TRBJ2-3	CASRIPGLSTDTQYF
TRBV29-1	TRBJ2-3	CSGRLAGDFTDTQYF
TRBV6-8	TRBJ2-2	CASNRGGNTGELFF
TRBV9	TRBJ2-3	CASSEMSLTDTQYF
TRBV11-3	TRBJ2-7	CASSLGQGRYEQYF
TRBV6-1	TRBJ1-2	CASSEGPQQYYGYTF
TRBV7-5	TRBJ1-1	CASSEQGETDEAFF
TRBV6-8	TRBJ1-5	CASSASDRDRGRGNQPQHF
TRBV11-3	TRBJ2-7	CASSPERSGGNQYF
TRBV19	TRBJ2-5	CASSIVGGKETQYF
TRBV6-8	TRBJ1-2	CASSPDRGRGYGYTF
TRBV19	TRBJ1-2	CASSIQGASGYTF
TRBV11-3	TRBJ1-1	CASSPLIGWNTEAFF
TRBV25-1	TRBJ2-3	CASSEDGSTDTQYF
TRBV19	TRBJ2-5	CASSIGLAGEETQYF
TRBV11-3	TRBJ1-1	CASSLVHGSGNAFF
TRBV19	TRBJ1-5	CASSYPGTGYQPQHF
TRBV9	TRBJ2-1	CASSKTSGGSNEQFF
TRBV9	TRBJ2-3	CASSAAGGRTDTQYF
TRBV6-8	TRBJ2-7	CASRRLAPYEQYF
TRBV11-3	TRBJ1-1	CASSLEQGYTEAFF
TRBV30	TRBJ1-1	CAWRVPGRTEAFF
TRBV10-3	TRBJ1-2	CAISESTGQGVYGYTF
TRBV5-1	TRBJ2-7	CASSRERGSYEQYF
TRBV19	TRBJ2-7	CSTGEQGAGEQYF
TRBV19	TRBJ2-2	CASQRLGSPNTGELFF